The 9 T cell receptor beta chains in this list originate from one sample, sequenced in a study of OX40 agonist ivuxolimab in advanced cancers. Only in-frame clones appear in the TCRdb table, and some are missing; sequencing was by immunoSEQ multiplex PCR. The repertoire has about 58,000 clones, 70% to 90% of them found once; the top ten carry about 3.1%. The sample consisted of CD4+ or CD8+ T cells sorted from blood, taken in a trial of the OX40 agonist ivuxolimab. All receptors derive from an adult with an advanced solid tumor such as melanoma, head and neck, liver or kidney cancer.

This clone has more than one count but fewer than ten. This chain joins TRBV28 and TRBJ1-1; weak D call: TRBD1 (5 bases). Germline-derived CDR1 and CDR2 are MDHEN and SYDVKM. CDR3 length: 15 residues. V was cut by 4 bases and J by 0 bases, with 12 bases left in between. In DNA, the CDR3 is TGTGCCAGCAGTTCCTCCACAGGCCTGAACACTGAAGCTTTCTTT. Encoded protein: CASSSSTGLNTEAFF.

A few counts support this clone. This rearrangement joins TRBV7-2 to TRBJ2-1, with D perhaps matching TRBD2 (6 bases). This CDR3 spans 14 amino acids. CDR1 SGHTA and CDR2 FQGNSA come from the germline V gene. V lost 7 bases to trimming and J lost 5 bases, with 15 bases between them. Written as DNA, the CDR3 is TGTGCCAGCACTCGAGTGGCGGGGAACAATGAGCAGTTCTTC. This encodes CASTRVAGNNEQFF.

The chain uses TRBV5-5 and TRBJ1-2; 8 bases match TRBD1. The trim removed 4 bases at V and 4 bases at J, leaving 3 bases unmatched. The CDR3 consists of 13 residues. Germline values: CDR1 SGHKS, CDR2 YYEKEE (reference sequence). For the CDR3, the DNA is TGTGCCAGCAGCCGACAGGGGACCTATGGCTACACCTTC. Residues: CASSRQGTYGYTF.

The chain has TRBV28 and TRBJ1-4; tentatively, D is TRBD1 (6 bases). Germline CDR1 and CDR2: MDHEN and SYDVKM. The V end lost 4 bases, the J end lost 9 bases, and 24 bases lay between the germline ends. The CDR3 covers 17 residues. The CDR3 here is CASSWGRGDGILQKLFF. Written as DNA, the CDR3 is TGTGCCAGCAGTTGGGGGAGGGGGGACGGTATACTCCAAAAACTGTTTTTT.

The CDR3 sequence: CASSSGTYTDTQYF. CDR3 nucleotide sequence: TGCGCCAGCAGCTCGGGGACTTACACAGATACGCAGTATTTT. This chain connects TRBV5-1 to TRBJ2-3, with D tentatively TRBD2 (6 bases). Trimming left V 3 bases short and J 2 bases short, with 10 bases between. Per germline, CDR1 SGHRS and CDR2 YFSETQ. CDR3 size: 14 residues.

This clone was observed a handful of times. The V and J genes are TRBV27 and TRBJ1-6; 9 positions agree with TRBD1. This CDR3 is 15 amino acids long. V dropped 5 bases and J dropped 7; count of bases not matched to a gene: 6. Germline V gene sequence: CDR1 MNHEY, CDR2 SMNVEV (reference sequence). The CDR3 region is CASSRDRDQNSPLHF. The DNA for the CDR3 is TGTGCCAGCAGTCGGGACAGGGACCAGAATTCACCCCTCCACTTT.

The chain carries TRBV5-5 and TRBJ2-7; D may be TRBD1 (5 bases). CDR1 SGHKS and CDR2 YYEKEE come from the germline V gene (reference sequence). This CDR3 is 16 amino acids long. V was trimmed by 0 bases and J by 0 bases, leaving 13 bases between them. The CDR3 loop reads CASSLGQGVTSYEQYF. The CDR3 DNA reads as TGTGCCAGCAGCTTGGGGCAGGGCGTTACCTCCTACGAGCAGTACTTC.

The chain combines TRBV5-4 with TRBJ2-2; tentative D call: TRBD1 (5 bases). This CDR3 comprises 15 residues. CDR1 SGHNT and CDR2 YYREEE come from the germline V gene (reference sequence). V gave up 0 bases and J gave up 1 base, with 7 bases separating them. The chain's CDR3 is CASSLGRGNTGELFF. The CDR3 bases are TGTGCCAGCAGCTTGGGTAGGGGGAACACCGGGGAGCTGTTTTTT.

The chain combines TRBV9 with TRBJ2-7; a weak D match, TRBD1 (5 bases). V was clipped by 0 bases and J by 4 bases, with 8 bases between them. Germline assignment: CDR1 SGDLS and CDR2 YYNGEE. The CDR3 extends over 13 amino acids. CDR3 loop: CASSVEQGYEQYF. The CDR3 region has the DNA TGTGCCAGCAGCGTAGAGCAGGGATACGAGCAGTACTTC.